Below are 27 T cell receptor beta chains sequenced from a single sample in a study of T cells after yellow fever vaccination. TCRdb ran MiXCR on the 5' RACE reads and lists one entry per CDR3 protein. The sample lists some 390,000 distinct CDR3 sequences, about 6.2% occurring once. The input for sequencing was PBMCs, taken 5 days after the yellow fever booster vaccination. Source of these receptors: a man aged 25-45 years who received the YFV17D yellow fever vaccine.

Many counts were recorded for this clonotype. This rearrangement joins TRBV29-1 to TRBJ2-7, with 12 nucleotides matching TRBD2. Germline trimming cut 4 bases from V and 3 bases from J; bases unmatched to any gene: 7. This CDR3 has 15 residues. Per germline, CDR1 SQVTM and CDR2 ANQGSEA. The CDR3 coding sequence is TGCAGCGTTGGCGGGACTAGCGGGCCTGGCTACGAGCAGTACTTC. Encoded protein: CSVGGTSGPGYEQYF.

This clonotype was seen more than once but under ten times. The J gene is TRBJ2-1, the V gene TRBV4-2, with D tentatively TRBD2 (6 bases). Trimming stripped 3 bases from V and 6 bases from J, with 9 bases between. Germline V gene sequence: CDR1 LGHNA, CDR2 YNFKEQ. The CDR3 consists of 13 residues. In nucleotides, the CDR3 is TGTGCCAGCAGCCATTCTAGCGTCAATGAGCAGTTCTTC. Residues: CASSHSSVNEQFF.

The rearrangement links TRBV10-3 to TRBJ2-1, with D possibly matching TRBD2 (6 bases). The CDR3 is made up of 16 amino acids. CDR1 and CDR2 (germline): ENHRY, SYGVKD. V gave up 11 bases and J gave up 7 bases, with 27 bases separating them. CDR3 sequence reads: CAVDQGLASPENEQFF. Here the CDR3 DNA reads TGTGCCGTCGACCAGGGCCTAGCGAGTCCCGAGAATGAGCAGTTCTTC.

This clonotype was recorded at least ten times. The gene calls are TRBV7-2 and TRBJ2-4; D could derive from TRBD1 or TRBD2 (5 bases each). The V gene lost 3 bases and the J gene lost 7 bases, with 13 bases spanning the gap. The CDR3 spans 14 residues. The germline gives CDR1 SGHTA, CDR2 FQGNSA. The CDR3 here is CASSFRGPWNIQYF. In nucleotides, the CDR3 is TGTGCCAGCAGCTTCCGGGGACCGTGGAACATTCAGTACTTC.

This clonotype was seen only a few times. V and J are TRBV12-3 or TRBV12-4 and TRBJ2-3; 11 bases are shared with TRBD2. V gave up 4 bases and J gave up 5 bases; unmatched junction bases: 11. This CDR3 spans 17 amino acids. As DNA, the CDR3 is TGTGCCAGCAGTTCTGGATTAGCGGGAGGGCCCAGAGATACGCAGTATTTT. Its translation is CASSSGLAGGPRDTQYF.

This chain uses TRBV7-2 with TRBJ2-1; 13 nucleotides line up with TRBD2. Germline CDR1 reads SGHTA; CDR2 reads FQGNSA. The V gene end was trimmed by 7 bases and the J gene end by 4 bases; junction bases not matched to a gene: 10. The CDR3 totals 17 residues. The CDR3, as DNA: TGTGCCAGCAAAACTAGCGGGAGGGCCTCGGGTTACAATGAGCAGTTCTTC. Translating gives CASKTSGRASGYNEQFF. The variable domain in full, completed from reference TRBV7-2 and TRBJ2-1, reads GAGVSQSPSNKVTEKGKDVELRCDPISGHTALYWYRQSLGQGLEFLIYFQGNSAPDKSGLPSDRFSAERTGGSVSTLTIQRTQQEDSAVYLCASKTSGRASGYNEQFFGPGTRLTVL.

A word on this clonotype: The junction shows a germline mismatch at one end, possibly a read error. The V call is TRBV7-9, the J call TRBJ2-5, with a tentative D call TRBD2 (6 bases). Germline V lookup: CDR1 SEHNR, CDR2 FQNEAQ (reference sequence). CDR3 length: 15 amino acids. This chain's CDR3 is CATSLGSGDQETQYF. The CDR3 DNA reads TGTGCCACCAGCTTAGGATCGGGGGACCAAGAGACCCAGTACTTC. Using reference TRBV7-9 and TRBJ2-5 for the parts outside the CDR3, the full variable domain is DTGVSQNPRHKITKRGQNVTFRCDPISEHNRLYWYRQTLGQGPEFLTYFQNEAQLEKSRLLSDRFSAERPKGSFSTLEIQRTEQGDSAMYLCATSLGSGDQETQYFGPGTRLLVL.

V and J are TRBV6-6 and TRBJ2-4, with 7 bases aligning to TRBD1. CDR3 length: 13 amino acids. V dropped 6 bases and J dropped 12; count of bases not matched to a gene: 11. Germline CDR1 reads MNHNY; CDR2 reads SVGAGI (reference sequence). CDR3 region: CASSGVTQGHQYF. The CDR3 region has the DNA TGTGCCAGCAGCGGAGTAACACAGGGGCATCAGTACTTC.

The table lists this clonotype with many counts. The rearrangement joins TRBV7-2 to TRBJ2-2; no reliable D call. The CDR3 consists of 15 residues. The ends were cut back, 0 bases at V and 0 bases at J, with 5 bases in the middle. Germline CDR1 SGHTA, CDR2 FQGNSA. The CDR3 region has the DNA TGTGCCAGCAGCTTAGCGGGGTCGAACACCGGGGAGCTGTTTTTT. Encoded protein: CASSLAGSNTGELFF.

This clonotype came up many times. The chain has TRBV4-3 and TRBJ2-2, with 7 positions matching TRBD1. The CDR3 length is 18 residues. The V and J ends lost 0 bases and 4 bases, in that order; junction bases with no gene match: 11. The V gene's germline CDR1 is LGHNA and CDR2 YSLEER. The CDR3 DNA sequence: TGCGCCAGCAGCCAAGAGATGGCCGGGACAGTCTTCACCGGGGAGCTGTTTTTT. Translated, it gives CASSQEMAGTVFTGELFF.

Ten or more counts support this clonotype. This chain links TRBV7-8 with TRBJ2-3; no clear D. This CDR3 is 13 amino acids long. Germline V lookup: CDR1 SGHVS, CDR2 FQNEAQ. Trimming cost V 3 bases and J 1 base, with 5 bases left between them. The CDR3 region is CASSFDRTDTQYF. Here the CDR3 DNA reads TGTGCCAGCAGCTTCGACCGCACAGATACGCAGTATTTT.

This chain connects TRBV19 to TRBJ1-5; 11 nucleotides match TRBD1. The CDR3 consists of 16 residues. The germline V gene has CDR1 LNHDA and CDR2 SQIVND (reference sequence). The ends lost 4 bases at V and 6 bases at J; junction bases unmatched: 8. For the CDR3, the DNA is TGTGCCAGTAGTACCCGGGACAGGGGGGATAGTCAGCCCCAGCATTTT. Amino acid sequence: CASSTRDRGDSQPQHF.

This chain's CDR3 is CATTQGGARRTHNEQFF. The CDR3, as DNA: TGTGCCACCACCCAAGGAGGGGCTAGACGGACACACAATGAGCAGTTCTTC. This chain joins TRBV3-1 and TRBJ2-1; possibly TRBD2 for D (6 bases). The length of the CDR3 is 17 residues. CDR1 LGHDT and CDR2 YNNKEL come from the germline V gene (reference sequence). V was cut by 10 bases and J by 5 bases, with 27 bases left in between.

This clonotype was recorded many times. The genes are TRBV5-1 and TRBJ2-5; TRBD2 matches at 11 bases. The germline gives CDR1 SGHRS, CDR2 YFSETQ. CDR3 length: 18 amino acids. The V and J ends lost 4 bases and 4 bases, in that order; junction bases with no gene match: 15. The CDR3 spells CASSAGQGPGLAGETQYF. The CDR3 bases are TGCGCCAGCAGCGCAGGACAGGGCCCCGGACTAGCGGGAGAGACCCAGTACTTC.

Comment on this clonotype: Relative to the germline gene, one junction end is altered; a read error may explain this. Here the CDR3 reads CAISPGTLCSGANVLTF. The CDR3 region has the DNA TGTGCCATCAGCCCCGGGACGCTCTGCTCTGGGGCCAACGTCCTGACTTTC. This chain links TRBV4-2 with TRBJ2-6, with D tentatively TRBD1 or TRBD2 (5 bases each). This CDR3 is 17 amino acids long. Germline V gene sequence: CDR1 LGHNA, CDR2 YNFKEQ.

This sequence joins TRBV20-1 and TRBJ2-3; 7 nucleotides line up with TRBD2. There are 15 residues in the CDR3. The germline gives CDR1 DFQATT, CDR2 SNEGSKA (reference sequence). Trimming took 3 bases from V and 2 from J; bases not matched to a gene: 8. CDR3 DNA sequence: TGCAGTGCTAGCCCCCAGGGAGGGTACACAGATACGCAGTATTTT. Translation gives CSASPQGGYTDTQYF.

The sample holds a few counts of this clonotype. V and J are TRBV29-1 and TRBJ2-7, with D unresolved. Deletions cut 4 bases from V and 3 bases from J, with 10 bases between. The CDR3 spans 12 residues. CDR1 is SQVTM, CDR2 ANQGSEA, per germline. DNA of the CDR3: TGCAGCGTTGCCGACTCCTACTACGAGCAGTACTTC. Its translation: CSVADSYYEQYF.

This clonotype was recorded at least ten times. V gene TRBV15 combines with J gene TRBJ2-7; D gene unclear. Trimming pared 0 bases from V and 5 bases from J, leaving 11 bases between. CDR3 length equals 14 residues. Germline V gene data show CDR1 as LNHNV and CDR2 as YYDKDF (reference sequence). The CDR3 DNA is TGTGCCACCAGCAGAGACAGTAGCAAGGACGAGCAGTACTTC. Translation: CATSRDSSKDEQYF.

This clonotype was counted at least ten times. In DNA, the CDR3 is TGCAGTGCTCCTTTTTACAATGAGCAGTTCTTC. As protein: CSAPFYNEQFF. The chain uses TRBV20-1 and TRBJ2-1; D remains ambiguous. CDR3 length: 11 amino acids. Germline V gene sequence: CDR1 DFQATT, CDR2 SNEGSKA (reference sequence). V lost 5 bases, J lost 4 bases, and 6 bases lay in between.

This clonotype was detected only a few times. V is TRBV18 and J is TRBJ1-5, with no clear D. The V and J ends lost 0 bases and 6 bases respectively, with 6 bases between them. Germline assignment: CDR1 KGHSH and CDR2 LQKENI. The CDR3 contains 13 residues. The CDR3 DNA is TGTGCCAGCTCACCACCATCCGGTCAGCCCCAGCATTTT. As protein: CASSPPSGQPQHF. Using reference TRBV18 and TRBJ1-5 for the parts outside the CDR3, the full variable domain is NAGVMQNPRHLVRRRGQEARLRCSPMKGHSHVYWYRQLPEEGLKFMVYLQKENIIDESGMPKERFSAEFPKEGPSILRIQQVVRGDSAAYFCASSPPSGQPQHFGDGTRLSIL.

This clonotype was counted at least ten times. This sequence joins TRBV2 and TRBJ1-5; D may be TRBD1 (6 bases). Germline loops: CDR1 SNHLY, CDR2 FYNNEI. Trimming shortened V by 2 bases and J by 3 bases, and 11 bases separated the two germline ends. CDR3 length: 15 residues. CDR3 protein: CASSEWGASNQPQHF. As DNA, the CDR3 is TGTGCCAGCAGTGAATGGGGGGCTTCCAATCAGCCCCAGCATTTT. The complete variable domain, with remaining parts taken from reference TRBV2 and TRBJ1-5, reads EPEVTQTPSHQVTQMGQEVILRCVPISNHLYFYWYRQILGQKVEFLVSFYNNEISEKSEIFDDQFSVERPDGSNFTLKIRSTKLEDSAMYFCASSEWGASNQPQHFGDGTRLSIL.

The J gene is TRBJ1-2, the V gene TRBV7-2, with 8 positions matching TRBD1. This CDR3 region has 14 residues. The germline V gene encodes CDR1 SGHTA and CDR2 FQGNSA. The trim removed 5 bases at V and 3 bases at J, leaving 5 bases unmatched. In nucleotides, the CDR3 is TGTGCCAGCAGCCCCCAGGGGGCGTACTATGGCTACACCTTC. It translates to CASSPQGAYYGYTF.

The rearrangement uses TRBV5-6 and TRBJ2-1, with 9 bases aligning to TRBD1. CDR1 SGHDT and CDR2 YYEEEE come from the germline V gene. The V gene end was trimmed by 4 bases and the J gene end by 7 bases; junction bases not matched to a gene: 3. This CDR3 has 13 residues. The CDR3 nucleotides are TGTGCCAGCAGCCAGACAGGGGGAAATGAGCAGTTCTTC. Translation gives CASSQTGGNEQFF.

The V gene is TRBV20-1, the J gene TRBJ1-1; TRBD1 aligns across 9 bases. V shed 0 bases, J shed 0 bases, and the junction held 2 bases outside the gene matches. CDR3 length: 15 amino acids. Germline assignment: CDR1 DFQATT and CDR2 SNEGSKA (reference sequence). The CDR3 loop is CSAREGQGMNTEAFF. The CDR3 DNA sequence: TGCAGTGCTAGAGAGGGACAGGGTATGAACACTGAAGCTTTCTTT.

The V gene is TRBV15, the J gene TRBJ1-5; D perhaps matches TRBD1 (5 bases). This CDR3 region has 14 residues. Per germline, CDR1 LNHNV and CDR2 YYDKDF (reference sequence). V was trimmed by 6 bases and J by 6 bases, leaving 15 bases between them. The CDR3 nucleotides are TGTGCCACCAGATTAGGACAAGCTGGTCAGCCCCAGCATTTT. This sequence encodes CATRLGQAGQPQHF.

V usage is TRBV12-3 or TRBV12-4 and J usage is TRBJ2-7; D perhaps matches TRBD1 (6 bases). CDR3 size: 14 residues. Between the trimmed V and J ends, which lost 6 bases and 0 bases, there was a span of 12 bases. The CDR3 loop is CASSLTGPSYEQYF. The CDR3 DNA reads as TGTGCCAGCAGCCTAACAGGGCCCTCCTACGAGCAGTACTTC.

The CDR3 spells CASSVNPNPWDYGYTF. The CDR3 DNA reads TGTGCCAGCAGCGTAAACCCAAACCCTTGGGACTATGGCTACACCTTC. The chain has TRBV9 and TRBJ1-2; D is undetermined. V lost 1 base to trimming and J lost 3 bases, with 16 bases between them. Germline V lookup: CDR1 SGDLS, CDR2 YYNGEE. The length of the CDR3 is 16 residues.